The clone carrying this T cell receptor beta chain has a count of ten or more. This sample was included in a study of T cells in Graves' hyperthyroidism and ophthalmopathy. Amplified TCR beta CDR3 regions came from RNA transcripts. HTBI primers drove first-round RT-PCR of the TCR CDR3. TCRdb fed the multiplex PCR reads into MiXCR, producing one record per CDR3 protein. There are fewer than 450,000 distinct CDR3 sequences in the sample; about 18% occur only once, and around a third lies in the top ten. The sequencing sample was made of blood. The sequence came from a woman aged 25 to 45 with Graves' hyperthyroidism that later progressed to Graves' ophthalmopathy.

The CDR3 DNA reads as TGTGCCACCAGTGATCAACATCGACAGGGGGGAGGCGAGACCCAGTACTTC. Amino acids: CATSDQHRQGGGETQYF. The genes are TRBV24-1 and TRBJ2-5, with 9 bases lining up with TRBD1. Looked up from germline, CDR1 is KGHDR and CDR2 is SFDVKD. The CDR3 has 17 amino acids. V trimming: 3 bases; J trimming: 5 bases; junction bases outside the gene matches: 12.